These 30 T cell receptor beta chains share one sample of origin, sequenced in a study of shared clonotypes between healthy human individuals. Assay used: immunoSEQ multiplex PCR; TCRdb lists only in-frame clones, some missing. Of millions of clones listed, around nine tenths are singletons. The sequenced sample consisted of naive CD4+ T cells sorted from blood. Subset defined: CD45RA+ positively selected. These receptors all come from a man between 18 and 35 years old in good health.

This clone is a singleton in its sample. The V gene is TRBV5-4, the J gene TRBJ1-6; D is possibly TRBD1 (5 bases). V was trimmed by 0 bases and J by 5 bases, leaving 6 bases between them. Germline V gives CDR1 SGHNT, CDR2 YYREEE (reference sequence). CDR3 size: 14 residues. The CDR3: CASSLAGNNSPLHF. CDR3 sequence (DNA): TGTGCCAGCAGCTTGGCAGGGAATAATTCACCCCTCCACTTT.

This rearrangement joins TRBV11-2 to TRBJ2-7, with D possibly TRBD2 on 7 matching bases. This CDR3 is 15 amino acids long. Trimming cost V 7 bases and J 2 bases, with 18 bases left between them. Germline-derived CDR1 and CDR2 are SGHAT and FQNNGV. In DNA form, the CDR3 reads TGTGCCAGCACCATAGGGGGGGCGGGGACCTACGAGCAGTACTTC. As protein: CASTIGGAGTYEQYF. Drawing the rest from reference TRBV11-2 and TRBJ2-7, the complete variable domain is EAGVAQSPRYKIIEKRQSVAFWCNPISGHATLYWYQQILGQGPKLLIQFQNNGVVDDSQLPKDRFSAERLKGVDSTLKIQPAKLEDSAVYLCASTIGGAGTYEQYFGPGTRLTVT.

This clone has a single count. The V and J genes are TRBV19 and TRBJ1-5, with D possibly being TRBD1 (5 bases). The V end was cut by 6 bases, the J end by 0 bases, with 21 bases between. CDR3 size: 18 residues. Germline CDR1 LNHDA, CDR2 SQIVND (reference sequence). CDR3 DNA sequence: TGTGCCAGTAGCCCCGTGGGGAGAGGGGTATATAGCAATCAGCCCCAGCATTTT. This gives the protein CASSPVGRGVYSNQPQHF.

Remarks on this clone: Distinct nucleotide sequences in the sample also encode this CDR3. The chain couples TRBV19 to TRBJ2-7; 11 bases line up with TRBD2. This CDR3 is built from 15 residues. V trimming: 6 bases; J trimming: 1 base; junction bases outside the gene matches: 5. Germline CDR1 LNHDA, CDR2 SQIVND (reference sequence). The CDR3 spells CASRSGTSGSYEQYF. CDR3 bases: TGTGCCAGTAGATCCGGGACTAGCGGTTCCTACGAGCAGTACTTC.

The rearrangement links TRBV5-1 to TRBJ1-5; D unclear. The CDR3 spans 15 residues. V was pared by 0 bases and J by 7 bases, with 14 bases between. Germline CDR1 reads SGHRS; CDR2 reads YFSETQ. The CDR3 DNA reads as TGCGCCAGCAGCTTGGTGCCCGGGAGCGAACAGCCCCAGCATTTT. Translation gives CASSLVPGSEQPQHF.

This chain connects TRBV2 to TRBJ2-3; 7 positions match TRBD2. V dropped 6 bases and J dropped 8; count of bases not matched to a gene: 8. CDR1 SNHLY and CDR2 FYNNEI come from the germline V gene. The CDR3 runs to 13 residues. DNA for the CDR3: TGTGCCAGCAGACAAACTAGCGTGACTACGCAGTATTTT. It is translated as CASRQTSVTTQYF. Together with reference TRBV2 and TRBJ2-3, the CDR3 gives the full variable domain: EPEVTQTPSHQVTQMGQEVILRCVPISNHLYFYWYRQILGQKVEFLVSFYNNEISEKSEIFDDQFSVERPDGSNFTLKIRSTKLEDSAMYFCASRQTSVTTQYFGPGTRLTVL.

Comments on this clone: A read error may account for a junction end that differs from germline. The chain has TRBV7-7 and TRBJ2-2; D unresolved. Looked up from germline, CDR1 is SSHAT and CDR2 is FNYEAQ (reference sequence). The CDR3 is made up of 13 amino acids. DNA of the CDR3: TGTGCTAGCAGCTTAAGAGACACCGGGGAGCTGTTTTTT. Amino acids: CASSLRDTGELFF.

The J gene is TRBJ1-2, the V gene TRBV28, with TRBD1 identical over 7 bases. Germline values: CDR1 MDHEN, CDR2 SYDVKM. The ends lost 6 bases at V and 5 bases at J; junction bases unmatched: 9. The CDR3 length is 14 residues. The CDR3 is CASRSPGQQYGYTF. The CDR3 DNA reads TGTGCCAGCAGGAGCCCGGGACAGCAATATGGCTACACCTTC.

The rearrangement links TRBV10-3 to TRBJ2-3, with TRBD2 matching 7 bases. The V segment lost 0 bases and the J segment 0 bases; nucleotides outside the gene matches: 3. CDR3 length: 16 amino acids. Germline CDR1 and CDR2: ENHRY and SYGVKD. For the CDR3, the DNA is TGTGCCATCAGTGAGTCTCCGCGGGGGAGCACAGATACGCAGTATTTT. Amino acids: CAISESPRGSTDTQYF.

This chain joins TRBV15 and TRBJ2-1; 13 bases are a match to TRBD2. Germline CDR1 is LNHNV and CDR2 is YYDKDF (reference sequence). Unmatched junction bases numbered 7, after V lost 2 bases and J lost 6 bases. CDR3 size: 17 residues. Here the CDR3 reads CATSRFSGTSGTNEQFF. CDR3 coding DNA: TGTGCCACCAGCAGATTTTCCGGGACTAGCGGGACCAATGAGCAGTTCTTC.

The rearrangement links TRBV2 to TRBJ2-1, with 13 bases fitting TRBD2. V lost 5 bases to trimming and J lost 0 bases; unmatched junction nucleotides: 16. The CDR3 has 21 residues. Germline V gives CDR1 SNHLY, CDR2 FYNNEI. This CDR3 is CASSYPSLTSGGLSSYNEQFF. In DNA, the CDR3 is TGTGCCAGCAGTTACCCCAGCTTGACTAGCGGGGGGCTTAGCTCCTACAATGAGCAGTTCTTC.

CDR3 coding DNA: TGCGCCAGCAGCCCCGGTGAGGGTGAAGGCTATGGCTACACCTTC. Translated: CASSPGEGEGYGYTF. This chain joins TRBV5-1 and TRBJ1-2; D gene unclear. Germline-derived CDR1 and CDR2 are SGHRS and YFSETQ. This CDR3 comprises 15 residues. V was pared by 4 bases and J by 4 bases, with 17 bases between. Complete variable domain (other parts from reference TRBV5-1 and TRBJ1-2): KAGVTQTPRYLIKTRGQQVTLSCSPISGHRSVSWYQQTPGQGLQFLFEYFSETQRNKGNFPGRFSGRQFSNSRSEMNVSTLELGDSALYLCASSPGEGEGYGYTFGSGTRLTVV.

This clone was picked up one time. This chain links TRBV30 with TRBJ2-1, with 11 bases fitting TRBD2. The CDR3 totals 14 residues. Germline loops: CDR1 GTSNPN, CDR2 SVGIG (reference sequence). After removal of 8 bases from V and 6 bases from J, the junction contained 9 bases not matched to a gene. CDR3 in DNA: TGTGCCGGACTTAGCGGGGGGGCCTTCAATGAGCAGTTCTTC. Translated: CAGLSGGAFNEQFF.

The CDR3 bases are TGCAGCCATCAGGGCAGACAAGTCAGAATAGGCAATCAGCCCCAGCATTTT. Its protein product is CSHQGRQVRIGNQPQHF. This sequence joins TRBV29-1 and TRBJ1-5; D possibly corresponds to TRBD1 (5 bases). Looked up from germline, CDR1 is SQVTM and CDR2 is ANQGSEA. CDR3 length equals 17 residues. Trimming left V 8 bases short and J 2 bases short, with 25 bases between.

The chain links TRBV2 to TRBJ2-1, with D unresolved. Germline CDR1 is SNHLY and CDR2 is FYNNEI. The CDR3 is 12 residues long. Trimming took off 7 bases at V and 7 bases at J, with 11 bases between the two ends. As DNA, the CDR3 is TGTGCCAGCATCAGCAGCTGGAATGAGCAGTTCTTC. The encoded protein is CASISSWNEQFF.

As concerns this clone: The identical CDR3 is also encoded by other nucleotide sequences in the sample. The CDR3 is CASSGLFSTDTQYF. In nucleotides, the CDR3 is TGTGCCAGCTCGGGGCTGTTTAGCACAGATACGCAGTATTTT. The chain employs TRBV18 and TRBJ2-3; perhaps TRBD1 as D (5 bases). The V end lost 6 bases, the J end lost 0 bases, and 10 bases lay between the germline ends. Per the germline V gene, CDR1 is KGHSH and CDR2 is LQKENI. The CDR3 runs to 14 residues. Variable domain in full (rest from reference TRBV18 and TRBJ2-3): NAGVMQNPRHLVRRRGQEARLRCSPMKGHSHVYWYRQLPEEGLKFMVYLQKENIIDESGMPKERFSAEFPKEGPSILRIQQVVRGDSAAYFCASSGLFSTDTQYFGPGTRLTVL.

The chain has TRBV7-8 and TRBJ2-7, with 11 bases fitting TRBD2. After removal of 2 bases from V and 2 bases from J, the junction contained 8 bases not matched to a gene. CDR3 length: 17 residues. Looked up from germline, CDR1 is SGHVS and CDR2 is FQNEAQ. The DNA for the CDR3 is TGTGCCAGCAGCTTATCTAGTATAGCGGGAGGGCCCTACGAGCAGTACTTC. Translating it yields CASSLSSIAGGPYEQYF.

This clone was counted once. In the same sample, other DNA sequences code for this CDR3. The CDR3 nucleotides read TGTGCCAGCACCCGGACAGCCACTAATGAAAAACTGTTTTTT. Protein product: CASTRTATNEKLFF. The genes are TRBV6-1 and TRBJ1-4; D is possibly TRBD1 (6 bases). CDR3 length: 14 residues. CDR1 MNHNS and CDR2 SASEGT come from the germline V gene. The V gene lost 7 bases and the J gene lost 2 bases, with 11 bases spanning the gap.

The chain is built from TRBV18 and TRBJ2-2; D may be TRBD1 (6 bases). The ends were cut back, 2 bases at V and 4 bases at J, with 14 bases in the middle. Germline assignment: CDR1 KGHSH and CDR2 LQKENI. The CDR3 loop spans 16 amino acids. The CDR3 reads CASSPVGQGSTGELFF. The CDR3 region has the DNA TGTGCCAGCTCACCAGTTGGGCAGGGGAGCACCGGGGAGCTGTTTTTT.

The rearrangement uses TRBV5-6 and TRBJ2-1, with D possibly being TRBD1 (6 bases). Per the germline V gene, CDR1 is SGHDT and CDR2 is YYEEEE. V lost 0 bases, J lost 7 bases, and 17 bases lay in between. The CDR3 extends over 16 amino acids. The CDR3 here is CASSLVYRDLRNEQFF. The CDR3 coding sequence is TGTGCCAGCAGCTTGGTGTACAGGGATTTAAGGAATGAGCAGTTCTTC.

The genes are TRBV5-4 and TRBJ2-4; 8 bases are a match to TRBD1. The length of the CDR3 is 16 residues. V trimming: 0 bases; J trimming: 4 bases; junction bases outside the gene matches: 6. Germline loops: CDR1 SGHNT, CDR2 YYREEE (reference sequence). The CDR3 DNA follows: TGTGCCAGCAGCTTGGGTTCCGGGACAGGTAAAAACATTCAGTACTTC. Translating it yields CASSLGSGTGKNIQYF.

This chain uses TRBV2 with TRBJ2-3, with 8 bases that match TRBD1. Unmatched junction bases numbered 2, after V lost 6 bases and J lost 0 bases. Germline CDR1 and CDR2: SNHLY and FYNNEI. This CDR3 contains 14 residues. The CDR3 loop reads CASRRDRSTDTQYF. In nucleotides, the CDR3 is TGTGCCAGCAGGAGGGACAGGAGCACAGATACGCAGTATTTT.

The V and J genes are TRBV4-2 and TRBJ1-2; D call uncertain. The V and J ends lost 1 base and 4 bases respectively, with 16 bases between them. Germline loops: CDR1 LGHNA, CDR2 YNFKEQ. This CDR3 comprises 16 residues. Here the CDR3 reads CASSQVGEAVSYGYTF. CDR3 nucleotides: TGTGCCAGCAGCCAAGTAGGCGAGGCAGTGAGCTATGGCTACACCTTC.

J is TRBJ1-2 and V is TRBV6-5, with D maybe TRBD1 (5 bases). V was pared by 2 bases and J by 8 bases, with 12 bases between. Looked up from germline, CDR1 is MNHEY and CDR2 is SVGAGI. The CDR3 has 13 residues. CDR3: CASSYTLGGGYTF. The CDR3 DNA sequence: TGTGCCAGCAGTTACACTCTGGGGGGAGGCTACACCTTC.

This rearrangement joins TRBV7-8 to TRBJ1-4; D not certain. Germline CDR1 SGHVS, CDR2 FQNEAQ. The CDR3 consists of 15 residues. Trimming pared 2 bases from V and 3 bases from J, leaving 10 bases between. CDR3 residues: CASSLSLVANEKLFF. CDR3 bases: TGTGCCAGCAGCTTATCCTTGGTGGCTAATGAAAAACTGTTTTTT.

J is TRBJ2-5 and V is TRBV7-2, with unresolved D. Trimming stripped 1 base from V and 5 bases from J, with 11 bases between. This CDR3 is built from 14 residues. Germline lookup yields CDR1 SGHTA and CDR2 FQGNSA. CDR3 sequence: CASSLEGSFETQYF. The CDR3 region has the DNA TGTGCCAGCAGCTTAGAGGGTAGCTTTGAGACCCAGTACTTC.

Comment on this clone: Other nucleotide sequences in the sample specify the same CDR3. The chain combines TRBV7-2 with TRBJ1-2, with a tentative D call TRBD1 (6 bases). Germline assignment: CDR1 SGHTA and CDR2 FQGNSA. Trimming took 5 bases from V and 5 from J, leaving 12 bases between them. This CDR3 spans 13 amino acids. This chain's CDR3 is CASSPEQGYGYTF. Written as DNA, the CDR3 is TGTGCCAGCAGCCCTGAGCAGGGGTATGGCTACACCTTC.

The chain combines TRBV2 with TRBJ2-7; D might be TRBD1 or TRBD2, each matching 6 bases. Trimming cost V 6 bases and J 6 bases, with 18 bases left between them. CDR3 length: 14 amino acids. Germline CDR1 reads SNHLY; CDR2 reads FYNNEI. CDR3 protein: CASSERGAGGEQYF. Written as DNA, the CDR3 is TGTGCCAGCAGCGAAAGGGGGGCAGGCGGCGAGCAGTACTTC.

The V call is TRBV30, the J call TRBJ1-3; D remains ambiguous. V dropped 5 bases and J dropped 4 bases, with 9 bases sitting between them. Per germline, CDR1 GTSNPN and CDR2 SVGIG (reference sequence). The CDR3 is 12 residues long. CDR3 nucleotide sequence: TGTGCCTGGGGATACGCCGGAAACACCATATATTTT. Translating gives CAWGYAGNTIYF.

The rearrangement joins TRBV28 to TRBJ1-2; D remains ambiguous. Per the germline V gene, CDR1 is MDHEN and CDR2 is SYDVKM. The CDR3 runs 13 residues. V was clipped by 6 bases and J by 5 bases, with 13 bases between them. DNA for the CDR3: TGTGCCAGCAGAAAAATCCTGGGGTATGGCTACACCTTC. It encodes CASRKILGYGYTF.